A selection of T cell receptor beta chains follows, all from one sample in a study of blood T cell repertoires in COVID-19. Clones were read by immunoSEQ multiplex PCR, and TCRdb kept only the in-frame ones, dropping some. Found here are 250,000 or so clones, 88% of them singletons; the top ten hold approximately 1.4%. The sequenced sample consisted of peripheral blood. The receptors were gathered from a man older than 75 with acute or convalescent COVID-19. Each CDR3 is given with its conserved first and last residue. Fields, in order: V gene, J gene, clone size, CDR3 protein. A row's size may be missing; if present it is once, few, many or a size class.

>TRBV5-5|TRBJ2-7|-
CASSYGGGLRGLSYEQYF
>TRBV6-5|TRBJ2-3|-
CASRGLGGNTDTQYF
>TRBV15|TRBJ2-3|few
CATSRGTSSWGTDTQYF
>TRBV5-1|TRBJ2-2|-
CASSFQGETGELFF
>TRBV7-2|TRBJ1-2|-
CASSVRDREYYGYTF
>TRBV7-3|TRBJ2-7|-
CASSPRLAGVYEQYF
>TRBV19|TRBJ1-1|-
CASSSTVNTEAFF
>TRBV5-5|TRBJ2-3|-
CASRMGQGGVPDTQYF
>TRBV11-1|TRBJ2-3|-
CASSFNRLTDTQYF
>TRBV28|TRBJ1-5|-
CASRGAGHNQPQHF
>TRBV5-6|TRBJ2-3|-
CASSPLAGTDTQYF
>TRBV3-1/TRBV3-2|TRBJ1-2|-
CASSQPPGGQNLYTF
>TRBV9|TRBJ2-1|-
CASSVVPRTSGNNEQFF
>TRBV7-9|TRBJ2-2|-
CASEPGTGGPGDTGELFF
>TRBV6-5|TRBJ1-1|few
CASSQATGSLTEAFF
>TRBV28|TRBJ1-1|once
CASSLSQGNTEAFF
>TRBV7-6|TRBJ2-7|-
CASSRTVSRSYEQYF
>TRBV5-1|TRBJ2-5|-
CASSLAVGGLNQETQYF
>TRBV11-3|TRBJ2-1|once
CASSLDTGRNEQFF
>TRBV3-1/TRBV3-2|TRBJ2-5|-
CASSQSSQGQETQYF
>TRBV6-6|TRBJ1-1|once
CASSYLGQGHPEAFF
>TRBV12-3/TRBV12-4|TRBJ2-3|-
CASSSDRGQTQYF
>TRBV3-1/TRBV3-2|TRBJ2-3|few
CASSQGSEGTDTQYF
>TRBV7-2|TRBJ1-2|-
CASSLNGQNYGYTF
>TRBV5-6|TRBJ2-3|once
CASSFVTSGFTDTQYF
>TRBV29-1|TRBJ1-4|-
CSVRRSPNEKLFF
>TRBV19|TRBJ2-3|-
CASTPGGASDTQYF
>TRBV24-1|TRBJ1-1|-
CATSKTGTGMAFF
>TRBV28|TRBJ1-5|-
CASRLDGLYQPQHF
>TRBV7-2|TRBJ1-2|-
CASSLAAQGMGGYTF
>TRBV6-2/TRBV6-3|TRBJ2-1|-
CASSYEAIAGALFF
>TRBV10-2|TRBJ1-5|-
CASKPGQGRNQPQHF
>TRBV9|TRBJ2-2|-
CASSAQGTGELFF
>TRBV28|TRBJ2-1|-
CASNPTSGGYNEQFF
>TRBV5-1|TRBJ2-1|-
CASRGGDGSYNEQFF
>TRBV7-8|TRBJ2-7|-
CASSLGAGGEQYF
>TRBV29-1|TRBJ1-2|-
CSVGAGGGYTF
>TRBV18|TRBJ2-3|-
CASSPRTGKMGDTQYF
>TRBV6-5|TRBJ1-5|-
CASKPDRGGNQPQHF
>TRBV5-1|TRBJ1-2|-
CASSVGQGYYGYTF
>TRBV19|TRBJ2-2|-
CASSTTANTGELFF
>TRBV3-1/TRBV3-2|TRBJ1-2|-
CASSQLDRGSGYTF
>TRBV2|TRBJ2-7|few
CASSEERDYEQYF
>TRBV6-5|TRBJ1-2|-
CASSRTDRADYGYTF
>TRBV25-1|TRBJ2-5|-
CASSLPLGLETQYF
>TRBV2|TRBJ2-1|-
CASRPSGGPYNEQFF
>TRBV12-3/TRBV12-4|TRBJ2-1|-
CASSLGGGFEQFF
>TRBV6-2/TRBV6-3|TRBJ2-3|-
CASSAHGREDSDTQYF
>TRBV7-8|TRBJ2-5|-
CASRAWTSEETQYF
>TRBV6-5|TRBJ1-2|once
CASSQRQGAWYGYTF
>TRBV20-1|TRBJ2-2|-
CSASIPTNTGELFF
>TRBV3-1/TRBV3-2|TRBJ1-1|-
CASSYPDNTEAFF
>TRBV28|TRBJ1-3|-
CASSSPSGSGNTIYF
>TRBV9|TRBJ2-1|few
CASSAGRQVSSNEQFF
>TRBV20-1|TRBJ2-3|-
CSARDSSDF